This T cell receptor (beta chain) was retrieved from a study of blood T cell repertoires in COVID-19. Study summary: Whether acute or convalescent, the COVID-19 samples came from the United States, Italy and Spain.

Profiling relied on immunoSEQ multiplex PCR, and the TCRdb table lists in-frame clones only, not all of them. Among roughly 160,000 clones listed, approximately 86% were seen once. With 8 bases clipped from V and 0 bases from J, the junction kept 5 bases outside the gene matches. This CDR3 is 14 amino acids long. Germline lookup yields CDR1 MDHEN and CDR2 SYDVKM. Specimen: peripheral blood. This TCR came from an older woman who had recovered from COVID-19. This chain uses TRBV28 with TRBJ1-2; the match to TRBD1 covers 8 bases. This CDR3 reads CASHTTGANYGYTF. CDR3 sequence (DNA): TGTGCCAGCCATACGACAGGGGCTAACTATGGCTACACCTTC.